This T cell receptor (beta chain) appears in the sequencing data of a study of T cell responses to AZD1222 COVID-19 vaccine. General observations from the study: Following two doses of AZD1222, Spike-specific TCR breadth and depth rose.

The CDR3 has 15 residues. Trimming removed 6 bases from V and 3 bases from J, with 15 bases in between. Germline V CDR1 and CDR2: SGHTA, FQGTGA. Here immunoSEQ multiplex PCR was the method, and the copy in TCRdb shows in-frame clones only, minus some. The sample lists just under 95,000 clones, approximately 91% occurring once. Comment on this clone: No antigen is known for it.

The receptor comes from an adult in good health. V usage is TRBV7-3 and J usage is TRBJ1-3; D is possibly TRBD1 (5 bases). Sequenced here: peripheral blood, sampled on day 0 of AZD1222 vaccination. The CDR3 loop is CASSHEGTHGNTIYF. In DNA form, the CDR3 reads TGTGCCAGCAGTCATGAAGGGACCCATGGAAACACCATATATTTT.